This T cell receptor (beta chain) is from a study of PD-L1 blockade in urothelial cancer. Method: immunoSEQ multiplex PCR; TCRdb's copy keeps in-frame clones and lacks some. This sample has 75,000 to 95,000 clones, with approximately 90% found just once. The sequence derives from a man in his 60s with urothelial cancer. Sequenced material: PBMCs, taken around atezolizumab (anti-PD-L1) treatment.

The DNA of the CDR3 is TGTGCCAGCATTCGCACGACAGGGGGGACTGAAGCTTTCTTT. It is translated as CASIRTTGGTEAFF. The gene calls are TRBV6-1 and TRBJ1-1; 9 bases align to TRBD1. CDR1 and CDR2 from the germline V gene are MNHNS and SASEGT. The V and J ends lost 7 bases and 5 bases, in that order; junction bases with no gene match: 8. This CDR3 region has 14 residues.